The clone carrying this T cell receptor (beta chain) was seen more than once but under ten times. Additional DNA sequences in this sample encode the identical CDR3. Germline V lookup: CDR1 MDHEN, CDR2 SYDVKM. Trimming shortened V by 5 bases and J by 6 bases, and 8 bases separated the two germline ends. The length of the CDR3 is 12 residues. The sample belongs to a study of blood T cell repertoires in COVID-19. Study as a whole: Acute and convalescent COVID-19 specimens originated in the United States, Italy and Spain. T cells, B-cell-depleted T cells, or PBMCs supplied cDNA or gDNA.

As processed by the authors: How many nucleated cells were present was estimated from reference gene primer amplification. Only in-frame clones appear in the TCRdb table, and some are missing; sequencing was by immunoSEQ multiplex PCR. V, J and clone size derive from that table, while D and trimming were established from the DNA sequence. The sample gives roughly 240,000 clones, more than 75% of which show up once; about 1.6% is in the top ten. Sequenced material: peripheral blood. The TCR originated in a woman aged 55-69 years who had recovered from COVID-19. The chain employs TRBV28 and TRBJ1-5, with D uncertain. CDR3 in DNA: TGTGCCAGCAGTCCCGGAGGTCAGCCCCAGCATTTT. This translates into CASSPGGQPQHF.